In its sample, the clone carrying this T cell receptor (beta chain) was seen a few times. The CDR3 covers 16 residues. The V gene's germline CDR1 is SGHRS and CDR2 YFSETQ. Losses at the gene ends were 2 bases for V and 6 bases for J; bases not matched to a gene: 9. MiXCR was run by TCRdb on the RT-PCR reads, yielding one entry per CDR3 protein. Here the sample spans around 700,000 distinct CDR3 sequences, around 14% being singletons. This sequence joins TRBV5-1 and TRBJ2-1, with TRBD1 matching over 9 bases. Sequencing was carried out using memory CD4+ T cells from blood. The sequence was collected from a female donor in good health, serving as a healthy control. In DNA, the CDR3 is TGCGCCAGCAGCTTAGACGGGACAGGGTGGGGCAATGAGCAGTTCTTC. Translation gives CASSLDGTGWGNEQFF.